Each of the 23 T cell receptor beta chains below was sequenced from the same sample in a study of T-cell reconstitution after alpha-beta-depleted transplantation in children. Library preparation (for TCRbeta) was performed with unique molecular identifiers. One entry per CDR3 protein, called by TCRdb with MiXCR from the PCR reads. The sample includes around 480,000 distinct CDR3 sequences, over 25% of them seen just once. The sequences come from PBMCs from the stem cell graft donor, collected from the stem cell graft. Receptors originate from a human donor who donated a stem cell graft to a child with aplastic anemia.

This clonotype was observed a few times. This chain joins TRBV6-5 and TRBJ2-3; D ambiguous. This CDR3 has 16 amino acids. V gave up 0 bases and J gave up 2 bases, with 12 bases separating them. Germline loops: CDR1 MNHEY, CDR2 SVGAGI. The CDR3 here is CASSYSSGPPTDTQYF. CDR3 coding DNA: TGTGCCAGCAGTTACTCGTCCGGGCCTCCCACAGATACGCAGTATTTT.

The chain is built from TRBV6-1 and TRBJ1-4; TRBD1 might be the D (6 bases). The V gene lost 6 bases and the J gene lost 8 bases, with 19 bases spanning the gap. The germline gives CDR1 MNHNS, CDR2 SASEGT. CDR3 length equals 15 residues. The CDR3, as DNA: TGTGCCAGCAGCCTCGGGCAGGGGTTTCGGGAAAAACTGTTTTTT. It encodes CASSLGQGFREKLFF.

In its sample, this clonotype was seen a few times. The rearrangement joins TRBV11-1 to TRBJ2-7, with 14 bases identical to TRBD2. Per germline, CDR1 SGHAT and CDR2 FQDESV (reference sequence). Unmatched junction bases numbered 9, after V lost 4 bases and J lost 1 base. The CDR3 consists of 18 residues. Here the CDR3 reads CASSSMKGLAGVSYEQYF. CDR3 DNA: TGTGCCAGCAGCTCGATGAAGGGACTAGCGGGAGTTTCCTACGAGCAGTACTTC.

The DNA for the CDR3 is TGTGCCAGCAGTTTAGCAAGGGGGATTAATCAGCCCCAGCATTTT. Amino acids: CASSLARGINQPQHF. This chain uses TRBV12-3 or TRBV12-4 with TRBJ1-5; possible D gene TRBD1, 6 bases. This CDR3 is 15 amino acids long. Deletions cut 0 bases from V and 4 bases from J, with 10 bases between.

This sequence joins TRBV20-1 and TRBJ2-7; 8 nucleotides agree with TRBD2. Germline CDR1 and CDR2: DFQATT and SNEGSKA (reference sequence). The CDR3 has 15 amino acids. V shed 2 bases, J shed 3 bases, and the junction held 9 bases outside the gene matches. The CDR3 protein is CSARPLSGRGYEQYF. In DNA form, the CDR3 reads TGCAGTGCTAGACCCTTAAGCGGGAGAGGCTACGAGCAGTACTTC.

The chain links TRBV19 to TRBJ2-7; D perhaps matches TRBD2 (5 bases). V lost 10 bases, J lost 5 bases, and 9 bases lay in between. CDR1 and CDR2 from the germline V gene are LNHDA and SQIVND (reference sequence). The CDR3 covers 10 residues. The CDR3 nucleotides read TGTGCCACCTCCGGGGACGAGCAGTACGTC. This encodes CATSGDEQYV.

V gene TRBV11-1 combines with J gene TRBJ2-4; 9 bases match TRBD2. CDR1 and CDR2 (germline): SGHAT, FQDESV (reference sequence). CDR3 size: 18 residues. J lost 3 bases, V lost 3 bases, and 12 bases had no gene match. CDR3 DNA sequence: TGTGCCAGCAGCTTCCCCGCGGGAGGGCAGAGCGTCAAAAACATTCAGTACTTC. Translating it yields CASSFPAGGQSVKNIQYF.

This chain links TRBV19 with TRBJ2-1; D perhaps matches TRBD2 (6 bases). Germline CDR1 and CDR2: LNHDA and SQIVND (reference sequence). The CDR3 is made up of 17 amino acids. The V end was cut by 3 bases, the J end by 3 bases, with 18 bases between. The DNA for the CDR3 is TGTGCCAGTAGTATTGCCGGGAGTCGCCACCTCTACAATGAGCAGTTCTTC. It codes for CASSIAGSRHLYNEQFF.

In this sample, this clonotype turned up a few times. The chain employs TRBV30 and TRBJ2-3; 7 nucleotides match TRBD1. Germline CDR1 reads GTSNPN; CDR2 reads SVGIG (reference sequence). The CDR3 consists of 16 residues. The V and J ends lost 0 bases and 0 bases, in that order; junction bases with no gene match: 6. The CDR3 sequence is CAWSVPGQTSTDTQYF. Here the CDR3 DNA reads TGTGCCTGGAGTGTACCGGGACAGACTAGCACAGATACGCAGTATTTT.

This clonotype was picked up a small number of times. The chain uses TRBV12-3 or TRBV12-4 and TRBJ1-1; D gene unclear. V lost 3 bases and J 5 bases, leaving 10 bases between the germline ends. There are 13 residues in the CDR3. The CDR3 spells CASSFRGRTEAFF. CDR3 sequence (DNA): TGTGCCAGCAGTTTTCGGGGAAGGACTGAAGCTTTCTTT.

This clonotype was detected a few times. The chain recombines TRBV12-3 or TRBV12-4 with TRBJ1-1; the match to TRBD1 covers 9 bases. The CDR3 consists of 14 residues. With 3 bases clipped from V and 9 bases from J, the junction kept 8 bases outside the gene matches. The CDR3 DNA follows: TGTGCCAGCAGTTTCAAATTAACAGGGGGCCAAGCTTTCTTT. This codes for CASSFKLTGGQAFF.

The sample holds a few counts of this clonotype. CDR3 in DNA: TGCGCCAGCAGCTTGGTTTTGGGAGGTAATGAAAAACTGTTTTTT. Protein product: CASSLVLGGNEKLFF. This sequence joins TRBV5-1 and TRBJ1-4, with D hard to call. The V end lost 0 bases, the J end lost 4 bases, and 10 bases lay between the germline ends. Germline CDR1 and CDR2: SGHRS and YFSETQ. The CDR3 contains 15 residues.

For this clonotype: The junction does not match germline at one end; this may be a read error. The genes are TRBV6-1 and TRBJ2-6; unclear D gene. The germline V gene has CDR1 MNHNS and CDR2 SASEGT. This CDR3 contains 14 residues. The CDR3 here is CAISDGDGANVLTF. The CDR3 nucleotides are TGTGCCATCAGTGATGGAGACGGGGCCAACGTCCTGACTTTC.

The chain employs TRBV20-1 and TRBJ2-1; 10 bases fit TRBD2. V shed 0 bases and J 6 bases; nucleotides not matched to a gene: 5. Germline CDR1 is DFQATT and CDR2 is SNEGSKA (reference sequence). The CDR3 loop spans 15 amino acids. CDR3 amino acids: CSARDSLAGSNEQFF. CDR3 in DNA: TGCAGTGCTAGAGATTCACTAGCGGGATCCAATGAGCAGTTCTTC.

The chain uses TRBV5-1 and TRBJ2-1, with 12 bases lining up with TRBD2. With 0 bases clipped from V and 9 bases from J, the junction kept 4 bases outside the gene matches. This CDR3 comprises 15 residues. Germline V gene lookup returns CDR1 SGHRS and CDR2 YFSETQ. The CDR3 here is CASSLGLAGDGEQFF. In DNA, the CDR3 is TGCGCCAGCAGCTTGGGACTAGCGGGAGATGGTGAGCAGTTCTTC.

This clonotype was observed a handful of times. The J gene is TRBJ2-6, the V gene TRBV5-1, with a possible D match to TRBD2 (5 bases). The CDR3 consists of 13 residues. Germline V gives CDR1 SGHRS, CDR2 YFSETQ. The V end was cut by 4 bases, the J end by 14 bases, with 16 bases between. The CDR3 DNA reads TGCGCCAGCAGCCTCGGTGATAGCGATTTCCTGACTTTC. Translation: CASSLGDSDFLTF. The whole variable domain, filled in from reference TRBV5-1 and TRBJ2-6, reads KAGVTQTPRYLIKTRGQQVTLSCSPISGHRSVSWYQQTPGQGLQFLFEYFSETQRNKGNFPGRFSGRQFSNSRSEMNVSTLELGDSALYLCASSLGDSDFLTFGAGSRLTVL.

The chain links TRBV3-1 to TRBJ2-3; weak D call: TRBD2 (5 bases). The CDR3 spans 15 residues. Trimming removed 0 bases from V and 1 base from J, with 8 bases in between. The germline V gene has CDR1 LGHDT and CDR2 YNNKEL (reference sequence). This CDR3 is CASSQEAAGTDTQYF. The CDR3 coding sequence is TGTGCCAGCAGCCAAGAAGCAGCGGGCACAGATACGCAGTATTTT.

This chain uses TRBV20-1 with TRBJ2-5, with D possibly being TRBD1 (5 bases). V lost 5 bases, J lost 4 bases, and 11 bases lay in between. Germline V CDR1 and CDR2: DFQATT, SNEGSKA (reference sequence). This CDR3 spans 12 amino acids. The CDR3 DNA reads as TGCAGTGCTTTGGACAACCCAGAGACCCAGTACTTC. Protein sequence: CSALDNPETQYF.

This clonotype was seen more than once but under ten times. The rearrangement joins TRBV18 to TRBJ2-1, with D tentatively TRBD2 (5 bases). V lost 0 bases and J lost 6, with 21 bases in between. Germline lookup yields CDR1 KGHSH and CDR2 LQKENI. The CDR3 extends over 18 amino acids. Here the CDR3 DNA reads TGTGCCAGCTCACCACCCCGGGGAATGGGTACAGAAAGCAATGAGCAGTTCTTC. Protein product: CASSPPRGMGTESNEQFF.

The rearrangement joins TRBV5-5 to TRBJ2-7; 10 positions match TRBD1. V shed 6 bases and J 5 bases; nucleotides not matched to a gene: 8. The germline V gene has CDR1 SGHKS and CDR2 YYEKEE (reference sequence). CDR3 length equals 14 residues. The CDR3 DNA is TGTGCCAGCATCAGGACAGGGGGTTCCCACGAGCAGTACGTC. This sequence encodes CASIRTGGSHEQYV.

The gene calls are TRBV5-6 and TRBJ2-4; TRBD1 is a possible D gene (5 bases). CDR3 size: 14 residues. Trimming removed 4 bases at V and 8 bases at J, with 16 bases between. From germline, CDR1 is SGHDT and CDR2 YYEEEE. CDR3 sequence reads: CASSQGAWWDIQYF. For the CDR3, the DNA is TGTGCCAGCAGCCAAGGGGCGTGGTGGGACATTCAGTACTTC.

This clonotype has just a few counts. This chain joins TRBV5-1 and TRBJ2-1; the D gene is possibly TRBD1 (5 bases). The V end lost 0 bases, the J end lost 5 bases, and 6 bases lay between the germline ends. Germline CDR1 reads SGHRS; CDR2 reads YFSETQ. The CDR3 has 13 amino acids. This CDR3 reads CASSLGGHNEQFF. Here the CDR3 DNA reads TGCGCCAGCAGCTTGGGGGGCCACAATGAGCAGTTCTTC.

The rearrangement joins TRBV4-3 to TRBJ1-2, with a tentative D call TRBD1 (5 bases). The CDR3 has 16 residues. The germline V gene encodes CDR1 LGHNA and CDR2 YSLEER. V lost 0 bases and J lost 7, with 18 bases in between. The CDR3 DNA sequence: TGCGCCAGCAGCCAAGAAATTTGGCAGGGACGTGCTGGCTACACCTTC. Protein sequence: CASSQEIWQGRAGYTF.